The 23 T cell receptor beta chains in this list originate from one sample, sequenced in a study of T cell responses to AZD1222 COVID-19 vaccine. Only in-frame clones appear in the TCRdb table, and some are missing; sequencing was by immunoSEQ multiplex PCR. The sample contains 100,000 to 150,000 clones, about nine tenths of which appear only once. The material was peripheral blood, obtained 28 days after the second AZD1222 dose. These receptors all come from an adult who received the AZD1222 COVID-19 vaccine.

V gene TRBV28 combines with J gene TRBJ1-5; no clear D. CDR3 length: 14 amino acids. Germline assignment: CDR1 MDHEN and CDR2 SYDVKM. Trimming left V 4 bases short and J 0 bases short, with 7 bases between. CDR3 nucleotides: TGTGCCAGCAGTTACAAGTATAGCAATCAGCCCCAGCATTTT. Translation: CASSYKYSNQPQHF.

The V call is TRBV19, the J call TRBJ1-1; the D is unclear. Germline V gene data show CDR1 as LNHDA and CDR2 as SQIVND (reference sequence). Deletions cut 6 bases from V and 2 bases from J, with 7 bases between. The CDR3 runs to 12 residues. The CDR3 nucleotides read TGTGCCAGTAGGTGGGGAAACACTGAAGCTTTCTTT. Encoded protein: CASRWGNTEAFF.

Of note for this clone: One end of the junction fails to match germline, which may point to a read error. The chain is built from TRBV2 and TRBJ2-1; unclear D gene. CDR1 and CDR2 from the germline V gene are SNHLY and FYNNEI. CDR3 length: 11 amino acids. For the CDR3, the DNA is TGTGCCAGCAGCGATGGAAATGGGCAGTTCTTC. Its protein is CASSDGNGQFF.

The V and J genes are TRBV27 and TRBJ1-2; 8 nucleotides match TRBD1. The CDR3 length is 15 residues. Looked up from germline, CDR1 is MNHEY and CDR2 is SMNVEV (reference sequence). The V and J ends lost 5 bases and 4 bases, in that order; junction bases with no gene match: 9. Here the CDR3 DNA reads TGTGCCAGCAGTGGCAGGGGGCCGGGCGGCTATGGCTACACCTTC. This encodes CASSGRGPGGYGYTF.

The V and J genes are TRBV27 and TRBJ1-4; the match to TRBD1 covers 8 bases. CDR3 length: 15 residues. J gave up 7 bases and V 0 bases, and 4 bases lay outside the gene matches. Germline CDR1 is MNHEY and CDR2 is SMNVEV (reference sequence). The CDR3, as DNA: TGTGCCAGCAGTTTATCGCGACAGGGGTTTGAAAAACTGTTTTTT. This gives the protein CASSLSRQGFEKLFF. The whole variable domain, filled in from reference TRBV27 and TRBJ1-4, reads EAQVTQNPRYLITVTGKKLTVTCSQNMNHEYMSWYRQDPGLGLRQIYYSMNVEVTDKGDVPEGYKVSRKEKRNFPLILESPSPNQTSLYFCASSLSRQGFEKLFFGSGTQLSVL.

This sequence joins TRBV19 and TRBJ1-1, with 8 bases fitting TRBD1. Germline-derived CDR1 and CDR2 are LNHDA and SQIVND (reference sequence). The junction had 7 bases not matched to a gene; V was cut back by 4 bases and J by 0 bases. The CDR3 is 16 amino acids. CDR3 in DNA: TGTGCCAGTAGTACTCCAAGACAGGGGCTGAACACTGAAGCTTTCTTT. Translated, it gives CASSTPRQGLNTEAFF. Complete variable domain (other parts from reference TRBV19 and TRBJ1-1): DGGITQSPKYLFRKEGQNVTLSCEQNLNHDAMYWYRQDPGQGLRLIYYSQIVNDFQKGDIAEGYSVSREKKESFPLTVTSAQKNPTAFYLCASSTPRQGLNTEAFFGQGTRLTVV.

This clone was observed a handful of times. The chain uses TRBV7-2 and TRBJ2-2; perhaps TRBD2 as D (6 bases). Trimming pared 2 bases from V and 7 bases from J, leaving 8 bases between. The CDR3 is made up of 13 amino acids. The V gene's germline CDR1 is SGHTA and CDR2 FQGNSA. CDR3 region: CASSLWGDGELFF. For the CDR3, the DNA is TGTGCCAGCAGCTTATGGGGGGACGGGGAGCTGTTTTTT.

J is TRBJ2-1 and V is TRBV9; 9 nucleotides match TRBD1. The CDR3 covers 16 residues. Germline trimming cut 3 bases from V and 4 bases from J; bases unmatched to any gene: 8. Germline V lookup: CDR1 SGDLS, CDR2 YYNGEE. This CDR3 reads CASSAGGQGKYNEQFF. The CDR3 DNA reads TGTGCCAGCAGCGCGGGGGGACAGGGAAAATACAATGAGCAGTTCTTC.

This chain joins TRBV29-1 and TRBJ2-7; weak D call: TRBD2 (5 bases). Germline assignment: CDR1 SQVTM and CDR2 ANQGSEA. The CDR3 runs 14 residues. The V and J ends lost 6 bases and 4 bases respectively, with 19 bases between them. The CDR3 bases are TGCAGCGTCGGGCCCCGGACTGGGGTGTACGAGCAGTACTTC. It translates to CSVGPRTGVYEQYF.

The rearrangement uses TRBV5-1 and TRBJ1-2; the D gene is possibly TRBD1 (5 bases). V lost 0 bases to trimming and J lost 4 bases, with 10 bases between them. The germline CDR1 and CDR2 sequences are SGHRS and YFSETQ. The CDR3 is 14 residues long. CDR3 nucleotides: TGCGCCAGCAGCTTGGATCCCGACAGCTATGGCTACACCTTC. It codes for CASSLDPDSYGYTF. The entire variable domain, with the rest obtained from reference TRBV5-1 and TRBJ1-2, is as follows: KAGVTQTPRYLIKTRGQQVTLSCSPISGHRSVSWYQQTPGQGLQFLFEYFSETQRNKGNFPGRFSGRQFSNSRSEMNVSTLELGDSALYLCASSLDPDSYGYTFGSGTRLTVV.

DNA for the CDR3: TGTGCCAGCAGCTCAGCCCTCCACGAAAAACTGTTTTTT. Translation: CASSSALHEKLFF. The chain has TRBV6-6 and TRBJ1-4; no reliable D call. V lost 6 bases, J lost 8 bases, and 13 bases lay in between. The CDR3 has 13 amino acids. From germline, CDR1 is MNHNY and CDR2 SVGAGI (reference sequence).

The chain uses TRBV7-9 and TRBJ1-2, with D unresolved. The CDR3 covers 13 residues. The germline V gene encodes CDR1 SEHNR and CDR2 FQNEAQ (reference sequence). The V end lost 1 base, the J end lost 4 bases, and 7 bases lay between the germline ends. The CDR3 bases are TGTGCCAGCAGCTTAGGTAGTTCCTATGGCTACACCTTC. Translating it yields CASSLGSSYGYTF.

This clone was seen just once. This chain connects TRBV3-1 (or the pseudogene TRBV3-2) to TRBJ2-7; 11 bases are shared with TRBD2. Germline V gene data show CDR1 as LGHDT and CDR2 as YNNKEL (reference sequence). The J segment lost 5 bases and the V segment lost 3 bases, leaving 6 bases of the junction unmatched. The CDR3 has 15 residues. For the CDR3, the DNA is TGTGCCAGCAGCCACTATAGCGGGAGGGGCGACGAGCAGTACTTC. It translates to CASSHYSGRGDEQYF.

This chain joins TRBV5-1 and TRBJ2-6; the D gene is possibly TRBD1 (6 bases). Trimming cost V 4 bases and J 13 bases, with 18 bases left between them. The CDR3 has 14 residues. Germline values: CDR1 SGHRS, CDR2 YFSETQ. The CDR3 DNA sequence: TGCGCCAGCAGCCCGGACAGCCATCTAGGGGTCCTGACTTTC. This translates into CASSPDSHLGVLTF.

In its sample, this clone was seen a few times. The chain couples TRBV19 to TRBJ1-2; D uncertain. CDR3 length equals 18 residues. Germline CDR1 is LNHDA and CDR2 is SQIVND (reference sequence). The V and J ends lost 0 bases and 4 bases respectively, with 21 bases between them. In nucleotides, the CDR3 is TGTGCCAGTAGTATAGATCTGGTGGGGTCGGCCACCATCTATGGCTACACCTTC. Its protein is CASSIDLVGSATIYGYTF.

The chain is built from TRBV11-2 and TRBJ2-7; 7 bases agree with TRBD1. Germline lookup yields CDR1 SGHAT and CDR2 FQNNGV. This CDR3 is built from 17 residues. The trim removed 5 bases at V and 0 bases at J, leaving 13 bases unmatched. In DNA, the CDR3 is TGTGCCAGCAGCCTATTTACCGGGACAGTGACCTCCTACGAGCAGTACTTC. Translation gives CASSLFTGTVTSYEQYF.

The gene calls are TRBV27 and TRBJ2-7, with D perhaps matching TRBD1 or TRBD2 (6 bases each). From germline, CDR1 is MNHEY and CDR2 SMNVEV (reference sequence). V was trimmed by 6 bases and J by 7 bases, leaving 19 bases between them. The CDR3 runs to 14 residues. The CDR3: CASSLESGAREQYF. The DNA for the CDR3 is TGTGCCAGCAGCCTGGAGTCGGGGGCGCGGGAGCAGTACTTC.

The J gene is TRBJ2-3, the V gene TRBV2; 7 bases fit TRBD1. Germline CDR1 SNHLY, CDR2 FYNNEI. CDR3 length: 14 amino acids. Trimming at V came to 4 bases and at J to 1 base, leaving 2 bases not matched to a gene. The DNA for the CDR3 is TGTGCCAGCAGTGCCGACAGGGGCACAGATACGCAGTATTTT. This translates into CASSADRGTDTQYF.

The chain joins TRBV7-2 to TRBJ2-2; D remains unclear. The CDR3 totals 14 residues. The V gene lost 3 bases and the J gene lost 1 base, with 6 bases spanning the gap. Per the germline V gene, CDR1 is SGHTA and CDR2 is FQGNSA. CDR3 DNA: TGTGCCAGCAGCTTTGGGCGGAACACCGGGGAGCTGTTTTTT. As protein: CASSFGRNTGELFF.

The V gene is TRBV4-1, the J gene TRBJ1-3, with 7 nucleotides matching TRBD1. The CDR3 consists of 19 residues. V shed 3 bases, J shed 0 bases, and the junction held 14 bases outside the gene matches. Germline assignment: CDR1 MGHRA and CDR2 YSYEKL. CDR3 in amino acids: CASSHGQGQPTSSGNTIYF. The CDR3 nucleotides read TGCGCCAGCAGCCACGGGCAGGGACAGCCGACCAGCTCTGGAAACACCATATATTTT.

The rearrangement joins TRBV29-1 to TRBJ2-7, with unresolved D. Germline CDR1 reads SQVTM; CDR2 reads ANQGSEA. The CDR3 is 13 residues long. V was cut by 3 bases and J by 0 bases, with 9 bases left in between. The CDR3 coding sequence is TGCAGCGTTGAGTCTACATCCTCCTACGAGCAGTACTTC. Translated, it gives CSVESTSSYEQYF.

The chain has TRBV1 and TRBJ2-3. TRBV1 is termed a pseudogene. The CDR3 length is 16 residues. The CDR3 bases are TGCACCAGCAGCCAAGATTGGGGGAAGTCCACAGATACGCAGTATTTT. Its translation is CTSSQDWGKSTDTQYF.

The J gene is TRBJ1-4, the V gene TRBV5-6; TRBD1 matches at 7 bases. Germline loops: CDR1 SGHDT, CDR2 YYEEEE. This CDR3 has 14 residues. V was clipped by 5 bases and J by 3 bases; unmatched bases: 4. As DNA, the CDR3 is TGTGCCAGCAGAAACAGGGGAGCTAATGAAAAACTGTTTTTT. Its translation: CASRNRGANEKLFF.